Below, 18 T cell receptor beta chains from the same sample are listed, as sequenced in a study of blood T cell repertoires in COVID-19. Clones were sequenced by immunoSEQ multiplex PCR, and TCRdb holds only the in-frame ones, with some missing. The sample carries over 250,000 clones, about 87% recorded once. The specimen sequenced was peripheral blood. All receptors derive from a woman between 50 and 59 years old with acute or convalescent COVID-19.

The chain has TRBV4-1 and TRBJ1-3; D gene unclear. Germline loops: CDR1 MGHRA, CDR2 YSYEKL. CDR3 length: 16 amino acids. Deletions cut 2 bases from V and 4 bases from J, with 15 bases between. The CDR3 region is CASSQHWSGLGNTIYF. CDR3 DNA: TGCGCCAGCAGCCAACACTGGAGCGGATTAGGAAACACCATATATTTT.

In its sample, this clone was seen a few times. J is TRBJ1-5 and V is TRBV27; 8 nucleotides match TRBD1. Germline CDR1 reads MNHEY; CDR2 reads SMNVEV (reference sequence). The CDR3 runs 18 residues. The J segment lost 0 bases and the V segment lost 6 bases, leaving 13 bases of the junction unmatched. CDR3 loop: CASSFSGTGDYSNQPQHF. CDR3 DNA sequence: TGTGCCAGCAGCTTCTCCGGGACAGGAGATTATAGCAATCAGCCCCAGCATTTT.

V is TRBV2 and J is TRBJ2-1; 9 bases are shared with TRBD1. The junction had 11 bases not matched to a gene; V was cut back by 7 bases and J by 7 bases. Germline CDR1 is SNHLY and CDR2 is FYNNEI. CDR3 length: 15 residues. The CDR3 DNA reads TGTGCCAGCACCTTCACAGGGGGCGGCGGGAATGAGCAGTTCTTC. Translated, it gives CASTFTGGGGNEQFF.

The chain couples TRBV18 to TRBJ1-2, with D perhaps matching TRBD1 (6 bases). The CDR3 contains 15 residues. V dropped 0 bases and J dropped 0 bases, with 8 bases sitting between them. The germline V gene encodes CDR1 KGHSH and CDR2 LQKENI. CDR3 in DNA: TGTGCCAGCTCACCACCGGGACACGCTAACTATGGCTACACCTTC. It encodes CASSPPGHANYGYTF.

This chain links TRBV5-5 with TRBJ2-5; a possible D gene is TRBD2 (5 bases). V was cut by 5 bases and J by 4 bases, with 9 bases left in between. The CDR3 is 12 residues long. In germline, CDR1 is SGHKS, CDR2 YYEKEE (reference sequence). This chain's CDR3 is CASRDLPETQYF. The CDR3 DNA is TGTGCCAGCAGGGACTTACCAGAGACCCAGTACTTC.

The CDR3 coding sequence is TGTGCCAGCAGCCCGCCCCCGCTAGCGGGAGGGAACAATGAGCAGTTCTTC. It codes for CASSPPPLAGGNNEQFF. The V gene is TRBV7-3, the J gene TRBJ2-1; 12 nucleotides line up with TRBD2. Looked up from germline, CDR1 is SGHTA and CDR2 is FQGTGA. The CDR3 runs to 17 residues. J gave up 5 bases and V 5 bases, and 10 bases lay outside the gene matches.

The V and J genes are TRBV2 and TRBJ1-4; the match to TRBD1 covers 10 bases. The CDR3 extends over 13 amino acids. V lost 6 bases to trimming and J lost 8 bases; unmatched junction nucleotides: 3. CDR1 and CDR2 (germline): SNHLY, FYNNEI. The CDR3 DNA sequence: TGTGCCAGCAGAGGGACAGGGGAGGAAAAACTGTTTTTT. Protein product: CASRGTGEEKLFF.

This chain links TRBV9 with TRBJ2-7; tentative D call: TRBD2 (6 bases). With 0 bases removed from V and 1 base from J, the gap between germline ends came to 11 bases. There are 15 residues in the CDR3. CDR1 SGDLS and CDR2 YYNGEE come from the germline V gene. The CDR3 DNA follows: TGTGCCAGCAGCGTAGAGGCGGGAACGTCCTACGAGCAGTACTTC. It specifies CASSVEAGTSYEQYF.

The chain has TRBV2 and TRBJ2-2, with a tentative D call TRBD1 (6 bases). This CDR3 has 12 amino acids. The V gene's germline CDR1 is SNHLY and CDR2 FYNNEI. With 6 bases removed from V and 5 bases from J, the gap between germline ends came to 7 bases. Here the CDR3 reads CASRTGTGELFF. CDR3 nucleotides: TGTGCCAGCAGGACAGGAACCGGGGAGCTGTTTTTT.

The chain uses TRBV27 and TRBJ1-4, with 7 bases lining up with TRBD1. Germline V gives CDR1 MNHEY, CDR2 SMNVEV (reference sequence). The CDR3 totals 15 residues. The V gene end was trimmed by 6 bases and the J gene end by 4 bases; junction bases not matched to a gene: 8. The CDR3 DNA sequence: TGTGCCAGCAGGAGACAGGACAGGATTAATGAAAAACTGTTTTTT. Its protein product is CASRRQDRINEKLFF.

The chain joins TRBV28 to TRBJ2-1; 8 nucleotides agree with TRBD2. The ends lost 11 bases at V and 5 bases at J; junction bases unmatched: 11. The CDR3 length is 14 residues. Germline assignment: CDR1 MDHEN and CDR2 SYDVKM. The CDR3, as DNA: TGTGCCGGCGAGGTCGGGAGGGACGACAATGAGCAGTTCTTC. It translates to CAGEVGRDDNEQFF.

The table lists this clone with a few counts. This chain links TRBV27 with TRBJ1-1; D is unclear. CDR3 length: 13 amino acids. Germline V gene sequence: CDR1 MNHEY, CDR2 SMNVEV (reference sequence). V lost 1 base and J 1 base, leaving 4 bases between the germline ends. CDR3 loop: CASSLFRNTEAFF. The CDR3 DNA reads TGTGCCAGCAGTTTATTCAGGAACACTGAAGCTTTCTTT.

This sequence joins TRBV14 and TRBJ2-1, with TRBD2 matching over 7 bases. The CDR3 spans 15 residues. V shed 8 bases and J 3 bases; nucleotides not matched to a gene: 10. Germline-derived CDR1 and CDR2 are SGHDN and FVKESK. CDR3 region: CASELWLADYNEQFF. For the CDR3, the DNA is TGTGCCAGCGAACTTTGGCTAGCGGACTACAATGAGCAGTTCTTC.

In its sample, this clone was seen once. The gene calls are TRBV19 and TRBJ1-2; no clear D gene. This CDR3 contains 14 residues. V was pared by 3 bases and J by 7 bases, with 15 bases between. Germline V gives CDR1 LNHDA, CDR2 SQIVND (reference sequence). The CDR3 loop reads CASSIGPGGSGYTF. Here the CDR3 DNA reads TGTGCCAGTAGTATCGGTCCGGGAGGGTCTGGCTACACCTTC. The whole variable domain, filled in from reference TRBV19 and TRBJ1-2, reads DGGITQSPKYLFRKEGQNVTLSCEQNLNHDAMYWYRQDPGQGLRLIYYSQIVNDFQKGDIAEGYSVSREKKESFPLTVTSAQKNPTAFYLCASSIGPGGSGYTFGSGTRLTVV.

V gene TRBV13 combines with J gene TRBJ1-4; 7 bases fit TRBD1. After removal of 5 bases from V and 4 bases from J, the junction contained 10 bases not matched to a gene. Germline V gene data show CDR1 as PRHDT and CDR2 as FYEKMQ (reference sequence). The CDR3 totals 16 residues. The CDR3 spells CASSHTPRQGNEKLFF. Here the CDR3 DNA reads TGTGCCAGCAGCCATACCCCGAGACAGGGTAATGAAAAACTGTTTTTT.

CDR3 DNA: TGCGCCAGCAGCACAGGGCCACCGAACACTGAAGCTTTCTTT. The encoded protein is CASSTGPPNTEAFF. The chain employs TRBV5-1 and TRBJ1-1; tentatively, D is TRBD1 (6 bases). The CDR3 sequence is 14 residues long. Trimming stripped 4 bases from V and 1 base from J, with 11 bases between. The germline V gene has CDR1 SGHRS and CDR2 YFSETQ.

The chain links TRBV6-1 to TRBJ2-4, with a possible D match to TRBD1 (6 bases). CDR1 is MNHNS and CDR2 is SASEGT in the germline V gene. This CDR3 is built from 16 residues. The V and J ends lost 4 bases and 0 bases respectively, with 13 bases between them. CDR3 sequence: CASSAADSLAKNIQYF. CDR3 DNA sequence: TGTGCCAGCAGTGCCGCGGACAGTCTAGCCAAAAACATTCAGTACTTC.

The gene calls are TRBV10-1 and TRBJ1-4; D unresolved. The CDR3 has 10 amino acids. Germline CDR1 and CDR2: WNHNN and SYGVQD (reference sequence). The germline V and J ends were trimmed by 9 bases and 10 bases, with 9 bases remaining between them. CDR3 loop: CARTHGKLFF. CDR3 nucleotide sequence: TGCGCCAGAACCCACGGAAAACTGTTTTTT.